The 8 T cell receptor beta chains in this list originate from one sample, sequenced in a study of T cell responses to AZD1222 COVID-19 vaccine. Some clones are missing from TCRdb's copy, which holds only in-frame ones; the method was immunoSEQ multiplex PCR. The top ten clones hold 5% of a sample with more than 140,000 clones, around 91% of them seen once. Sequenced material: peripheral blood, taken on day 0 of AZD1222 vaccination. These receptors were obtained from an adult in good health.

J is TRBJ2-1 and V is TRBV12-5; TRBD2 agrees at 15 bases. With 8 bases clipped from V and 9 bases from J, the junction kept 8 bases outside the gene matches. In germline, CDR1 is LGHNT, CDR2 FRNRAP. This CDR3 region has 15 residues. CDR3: CASRRTSGRAGEQFF. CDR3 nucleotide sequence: TGTGCTAGTCGCCGGACTAGCGGGAGGGCCGGTGAGCAGTTCTTC.

The CDR3 loop is CASSLVAGSSYEQYF. For the CDR3, the DNA is TGCGCCAGCAGCTTGGTGGCCGGGAGCTCCTACGAGCAGTACTTC. The chain carries TRBV5-1 and TRBJ2-7; weak D call: TRBD2 (6 bases). The CDR3 is 15 amino acids. CDR1 is SGHRS, CDR2 YFSETQ, per germline. V lost 0 bases, J lost 0 bases, and 10 bases lay in between.

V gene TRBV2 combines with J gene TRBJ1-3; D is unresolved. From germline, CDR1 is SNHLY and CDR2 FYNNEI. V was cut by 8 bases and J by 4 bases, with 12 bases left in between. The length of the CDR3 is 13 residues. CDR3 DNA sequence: TGTGCCAGCGGCGAGGTAGCGGGAAACACCATATATTTT. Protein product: CASGEVAGNTIYF.

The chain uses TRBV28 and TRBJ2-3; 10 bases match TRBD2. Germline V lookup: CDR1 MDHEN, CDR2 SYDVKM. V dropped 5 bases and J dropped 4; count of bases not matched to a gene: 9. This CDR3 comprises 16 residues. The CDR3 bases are TGTGCCAGCAGTCCTTCTAGCGGGAGAATCCCAGATACGCAGTATTTT. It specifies CASSPSSGRIPDTQYF.

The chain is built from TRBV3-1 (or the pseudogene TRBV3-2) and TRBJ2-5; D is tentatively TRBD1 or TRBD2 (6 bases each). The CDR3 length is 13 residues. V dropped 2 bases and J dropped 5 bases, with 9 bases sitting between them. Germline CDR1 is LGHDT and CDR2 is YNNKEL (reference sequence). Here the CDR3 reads CASSQTGRETQYF. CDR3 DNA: TGTGCCAGCAGCCAAACAGGGAGGGAGACCCAGTACTTC.

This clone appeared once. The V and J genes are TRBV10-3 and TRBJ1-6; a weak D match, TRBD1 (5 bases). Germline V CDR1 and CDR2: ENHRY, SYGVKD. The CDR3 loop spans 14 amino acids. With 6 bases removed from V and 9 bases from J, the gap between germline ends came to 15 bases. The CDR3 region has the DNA TGTGCCATCAGGCGGGGAGGGGAGGCTTCACCCCTCCACTTT. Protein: CAIRRGGEASPLHF.

This chain's CDR3 is CASSFPGFYEQYF. The DNA of the CDR3 is TGTGCCAGCAGCTTCCCTGGGTTCTACGAGCAGTACTTC. The chain employs TRBV7-9 and TRBJ2-7; D unresolved. With 3 bases removed from V and 3 bases from J, the gap between germline ends came to 9 bases. This CDR3 comprises 13 residues. Germline assignment: CDR1 SEHNR and CDR2 FQNEAQ (reference sequence).

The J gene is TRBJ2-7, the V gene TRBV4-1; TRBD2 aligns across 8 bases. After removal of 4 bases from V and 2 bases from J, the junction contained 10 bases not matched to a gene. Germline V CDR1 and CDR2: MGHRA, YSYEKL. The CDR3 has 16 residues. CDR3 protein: CASSPSRGGRTYEQYF. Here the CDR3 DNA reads TGCGCCAGCAGCCCGTCTAGGGGCGGGAGGACCTACGAGCAGTACTTC.